These 21 T cell receptor beta chains originate from one sample sequenced in a study of cytomegalovirus exposure and HLA in healthy donors. 60 Vbeta and 13 Jbeta primers were used in PCR. The table came from immunoSEQ multiplex PCR; TCRdb's copy has only in-frame clones and leaves some out. Of 200,000 or so clones listed, about 80% are singletons. The sequenced sample consisted of PBMCs. The receptors here all came from a man aged 35 to 55 in good health and CMV-seronegative.

The CDR3 nucleotides read TGTGCCAGCAGTTTGGAGGGCCCCTACGAGCAGTACTTC. Its translation: CASSLEGPYEQYF. This sequence joins TRBV27 and TRBJ2-5; a weak D match, TRBD2 (6 bases). The J call is uncertain, as TRBJ2-7 better fits the DNA end. This CDR3 has 13 residues. The germline CDR1 and CDR2 sequences are MNHEY and SMNVEV (reference sequence).

J is TRBJ1-6 and V is TRBV7-2; perhaps TRBD1 as D (5 bases). V was pared by 3 bases and J by 7 bases, with 10 bases between. Germline CDR1 reads SGHTA; CDR2 reads FQGNSA. The CDR3 is made up of 14 amino acids. In nucleotides, the CDR3 is TGTGCCAGCAGCTTTGGGGCCAACAATTCACCCCTCCACTTT. It is translated as CASSFGANNSPLHF. The full variable domain, with the rest looked up from reference TRBV7-2 and TRBJ1-6, is GAGVSQSPSNKVTEKGKDVELRCDPISGHTALYWYRQSLGQGLEFLIYFQGNSAPDKSGLPSDRFSAERTGGSVSTLTIQRTQQEDSAVYLCASSFGANNSPLHFGNGTRLTVT.

The rearrangement joins TRBV30 to TRBJ2-7, with no clear D. CDR3 size: 12 residues. Germline CDR1 and CDR2: GTSNPN and SVGIG (reference sequence). Trimming took off 0 bases at V and 3 bases at J, with 6 bases between the two ends. The CDR3 DNA follows: TGTGCCTGGAGTGTCTCTTTCTACGAGCAGTACTTC. Encoded protein: CAWSVSFYEQYF.

The rearrangement joins TRBV29-1 to TRBJ2-4; 7 bases agree with TRBD1. CDR1 and CDR2 from the germline V gene are SQVTM and ANQGSEA. The CDR3 sequence is 13 residues long. V trimming: 7 bases; J trimming: 13 bases; junction bases outside the gene matches: 16. The CDR3 DNA follows: TGCAGCGGTTCCGGGACAGACATGGGGGAGCAGTACTTC. Translated, it gives CSGSGTDMGEQYF.

Comments on this clone: A read error may produce the germline difference seen at one junction end. CDR3 sequence reads: CSSSLVPGQGQETQYF. The CDR3, as DNA: TGTTCCAGCAGCTTAGTCCCCGGACAGGGCCAAGAGACCCAGTACTTC. The V call is TRBV7-9, the J call TRBJ2-5; 8 bases align to TRBD1. This CDR3 has 16 amino acids. Germline CDR1 is SEHNR and CDR2 is FQNEAQ (reference sequence).

The J gene is TRBJ1-4, the V gene TRBV2; TRBD1 agrees at 9 bases. In germline, CDR1 is SNHLY, CDR2 FYNNEI. This CDR3 is built from 16 residues. Losses at the gene ends were 7 bases for V and 7 bases for J; bases not matched to a gene: 13. CDR3 sequence (DNA): TGTGCCAGCAACCAGATACAGGGGGCAGGAGGTGAAAAACTGTTTTTT. Encoded protein: CASNQIQGAGGEKLFF.

The chain links TRBV10-3 to TRBJ1-2, with 10 bases fitting TRBD1. V was clipped by 0 bases and J by 8 bases; unmatched bases: 12. The CDR3 is 17 amino acids. Germline V gene lookup returns CDR1 ENHRY and CDR2 SYGVKD. CDR3 sequence reads: CAISESWDRGFGRGYTF. CDR3 in DNA: TGTGCCATCAGTGAGTCGTGGGACAGGGGTTTTGGGCGAGGCTACACCTTC.

The chain joins TRBV28 to TRBJ2-2, with TRBD1 as a possible D gene (5 bases). The ends were cut back, 7 bases at V and 1 base at J, with 7 bases in the middle. The CDR3 runs to 13 residues. The germline V gene has CDR1 MDHEN and CDR2 SYDVKM. The CDR3 reads CASNQGNTGELFF. The DNA for the CDR3 is TGTGCCAGCAACCAGGGGAACACCGGGGAGCTGTTTTTT.

This clone was seen more than once but under ten times. The rearrangement joins TRBV19 to TRBJ2-4; TRBD1 matches at 8 bases. Germline CDR1 is LNHDA and CDR2 is SQIVND (reference sequence). V dropped 6 bases and J dropped 9; count of bases not matched to a gene: 10. The CDR3 loop spans 14 amino acids. CDR3 DNA: TGTGCCAGTAGCCTGGACAGGGTGGTTAGCATTCAGTACTTC. Encoded protein: CASSLDRVVSIQYF.

The CDR3 DNA reads as TGTGCCAGCAGCATTTCGACAGCTCCCAATGAAAAACTGTTTTTT. It is translated as CASSISTAPNEKLFF. The chain has TRBV9 and TRBJ1-4, with D perhaps matching TRBD1 (5 bases). The germline gives CDR1 SGDLS, CDR2 YYNGEE. The V end was cut by 4 bases, the J end by 5 bases, with 15 bases between. The CDR3 sequence is 15 residues long.

V is TRBV10-3 and J is TRBJ1-1, with D perhaps TRBD1 (5 bases). The germline CDR1 and CDR2 sequences are ENHRY and SYGVKD. The germline V and J ends were trimmed by 6 bases and 4 bases, with 12 bases remaining between them. This CDR3 comprises 13 residues. The CDR3 here is CAIRGGGSTEAFF. For the CDR3, the DNA is TGTGCCATCAGGGGGGGAGGTAGCACTGAAGCTTTCTTT.

V gene TRBV7-2 combines with J gene TRBJ2-5; 9 bases match TRBD1. The CDR3 contains 15 residues. The V segment lost 1 base and the J segment 9 bases; nucleotides outside the gene matches: 9. CDR1 is SGHTA and CDR2 is FQGNSA in the germline V gene. The DNA for the CDR3 is TGTGCCAGCAGCTTAGAGGGACAGGGAGGAGTGCCCCAGTACTTC. Its protein is CASSLEGQGGVPQYF.

A single count supports this clone. The chain links TRBV4-2 to TRBJ2-4, with a possible D match to TRBD1 (6 bases). The V end lost 1 base, the J end lost 0 bases, and 13 bases lay between the germline ends. Germline lookup yields CDR1 LGHNA and CDR2 YNFKEQ. The CDR3 length is 17 residues. DNA for the CDR3: TGTGCCAGCAGCCAAGGAGCAGGGGATCAAGCCAAAAACATTCAGTACTTC. Translated: CASSQGAGDQAKNIQYF.

The chain links TRBV2 to TRBJ2-7, with 8 bases identical to TRBD2. The V gene's germline CDR1 is SNHLY and CDR2 FYNNEI. The J segment lost 2 bases and the V segment lost 3 bases, leaving 6 bases of the junction unmatched. This CDR3 is built from 15 residues. The CDR3 here is CASSERTGGPYEQYF. CDR3 nucleotides: TGTGCCAGCAGTGAGAGGACGGGAGGGCCCTACGAGCAGTACTTC.

This clone has more than one count but fewer than ten. This chain uses TRBV5-4 with TRBJ2-5, with 9 positions matching TRBD1. The ends lost 4 bases at V and 4 bases at J; junction bases unmatched: 5. The length of the CDR3 is 14 residues. Germline V gene lookup returns CDR1 SGHNT and CDR2 YYREEE (reference sequence). The CDR3 spells CASSPGTGRETQYF. In nucleotides, the CDR3 is TGTGCCAGCAGCCCAGGGACAGGGCGAGAGACCCAGTACTTC.

This chain connects TRBV2 to TRBJ2-1, with TRBD1 identical over 9 bases. The germline V gene has CDR1 SNHLY and CDR2 FYNNEI. The CDR3 sequence is 11 residues long. Unmatched junction bases numbered 3, after V lost 3 bases and J lost 15 bases. The CDR3 protein is CASSDDRGTFF. CDR3 in DNA: TGTGCCAGCAGTGACGACAGGGGGACGTTCTTC.

The V and J genes are TRBV9 and TRBJ1-1, with D maybe TRBD1 (6 bases). V was cut by 3 bases and J by 0 bases, with 9 bases left in between. From germline, CDR1 is SGDLS and CDR2 YYNGEE. The CDR3 runs to 14 residues. CDR3 bases: TGTGCCAGCAGCGCGGGACATATGAACACTGAAGCTTTCTTT. Protein product: CASSAGHMNTEAFF.

V gene TRBV29-1 combines with J gene TRBJ2-5, with 7 nucleotides matching TRBD2. Germline V CDR1 and CDR2: SQVTM, ANQGSEA. The CDR3 is made up of 14 amino acids. The V segment lost 4 bases and the J segment 5 bases; nucleotides outside the gene matches: 10. CDR3 region: CSVAWSGARETQYF. The DNA for the CDR3 is TGCAGCGTTGCGTGGAGCGGGGCCCGGGAGACCCAGTACTTC. The full variable domain, completed using reference TRBV29-1 and TRBJ2-5, is SAVISQKPSRDICQRGTSLTIQCQVDSQVTMMFWYRQQPGQSLTLIATANQGSEATYESGFVIDKFPISRPNLTFSTLTVSNMSPEDSSIYLCSVAWSGARETQYFGPGTRLLVL.

This sequence joins TRBV4-1 and TRBJ2-3; D perhaps matches TRBD1 (5 bases). CDR1 and CDR2 from the germline V gene are MGHRA and YSYEKL. There are 14 residues in the CDR3. V dropped 0 bases and J dropped 3 bases, with 7 bases sitting between them. The CDR3 region has the DNA TGCGCCAGCAGCCAAGAGACAGCAACAGATACGCAGTATTTT. Translating it yields CASSQETATDTQYF.

The J gene is TRBJ2-7, the V gene TRBV7-8; D call uncertain. In germline, CDR1 is SGHVS, CDR2 FQNEAQ. V was cut by 6 bases and J by 4 bases, with 19 bases left in between. The CDR3 is made up of 15 amino acids. The CDR3: CASSFTAHQRYEQYF. CDR3 sequence (DNA): TGTGCCAGCAGTTTCACCGCCCACCAGCGTTACGAGCAGTACTTC. Looking up the rest from reference TRBV7-8 and TRBJ2-7 gives the full variable domain: GAGVSQSPRYKVAKRGQDVALRCDPISGHVSLFWYQQALGQGPEFLTYFQNEAQLDKSGLPSDRFFAERPEGSVSTLKIQRTQQEDSAVYLCASSFTAHQRYEQYFGPGTRLTVT.

The chain is built from TRBV18 and TRBJ2-1, with 9 nucleotides matching TRBD2. This CDR3 is 20 amino acids long. Germline CDR1 is KGHSH and CDR2 is LQKENI. V lost 3 bases to trimming and J lost 3 bases; unmatched junction nucleotides: 18. CDR3: CASSPPGSLAGYVGYNEQFF. Here the CDR3 DNA reads TGTGCCAGCTCACCTCCAGGATCACTAGCGGGTTATGTTGGCTACAATGAGCAGTTCTTC.